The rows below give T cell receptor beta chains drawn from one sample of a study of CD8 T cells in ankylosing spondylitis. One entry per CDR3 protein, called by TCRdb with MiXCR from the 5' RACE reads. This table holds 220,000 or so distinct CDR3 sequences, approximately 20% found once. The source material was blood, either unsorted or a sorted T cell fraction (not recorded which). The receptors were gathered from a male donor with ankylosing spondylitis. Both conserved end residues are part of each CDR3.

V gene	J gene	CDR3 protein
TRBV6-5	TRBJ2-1	CASSWASGYNEQFF
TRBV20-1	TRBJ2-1	CSASPASYNEQFF
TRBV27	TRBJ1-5	CASSFGRDRGPDGNQPQHF
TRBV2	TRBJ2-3	CASSLTILATTDTQYF
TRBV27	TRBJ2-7	CASSELDGTYEQYF
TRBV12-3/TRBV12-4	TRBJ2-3	CASSPRGPTDTQYF
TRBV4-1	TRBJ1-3	CASSQVFTDLPGNTIYF
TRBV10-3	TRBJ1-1	CAIREETGGGTEAFF
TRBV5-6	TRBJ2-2	CASSLGDNTGELFF
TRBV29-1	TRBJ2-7	CSVEDPGVYEQYF
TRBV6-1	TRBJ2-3	CASSPSGGGADTQYF
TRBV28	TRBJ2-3	CASPPAGATTDTQYF
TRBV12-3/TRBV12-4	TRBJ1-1	CASSPGQVNTEAFF
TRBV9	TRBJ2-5	CASSVASQLETQYF
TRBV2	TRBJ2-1	CASSLSGLPTAYNEQFF
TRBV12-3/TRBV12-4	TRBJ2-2	CASSSMYPLAGEEGSGELFF
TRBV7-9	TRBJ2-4	CASSPLPGTGENIQYF
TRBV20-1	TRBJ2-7	CSARGTSGYSEQYF
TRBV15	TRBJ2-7	CATSTNPGLAYEQYF
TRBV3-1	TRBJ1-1	CASSQEITGEFSYTEAFF
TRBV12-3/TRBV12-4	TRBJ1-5	CASSLVAGQDQPQHF
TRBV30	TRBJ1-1	CAWGQTNTEAFF
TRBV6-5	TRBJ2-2	CASSYKSTAELFF
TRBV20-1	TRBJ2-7	CSARATEAYEQYF
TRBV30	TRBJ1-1	CAWSEIGKTEAFF
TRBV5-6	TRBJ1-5	CASSLGHTNQPQHF
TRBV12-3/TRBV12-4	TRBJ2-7	CASSFGGGRDYEQYF
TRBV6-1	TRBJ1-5	CASTNGQGENQPQHF
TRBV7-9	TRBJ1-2	CASSFTEGNYGYTF
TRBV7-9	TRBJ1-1	CASSPNQGARRTEAFF
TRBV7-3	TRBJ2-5	CASSEGILASETQYF
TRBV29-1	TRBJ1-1	CSVGDRGAFF
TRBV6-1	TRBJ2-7	CASSEASSPGHGGIVEQYF
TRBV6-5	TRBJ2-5	CASSYSHRVGETQYF
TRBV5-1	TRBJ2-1	CASSPPALQGEQFF
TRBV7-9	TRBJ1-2	CASSLMGQGTHYGYTF
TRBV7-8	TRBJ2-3	CASSLGYGLQQYF
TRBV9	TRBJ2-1	CASSVEGGRAYNEQFF
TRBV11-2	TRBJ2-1	CASSLEVGEQFF
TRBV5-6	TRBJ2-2	CASSLGLAGAGELFF
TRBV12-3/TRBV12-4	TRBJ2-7	CASSYDRGGEQYF
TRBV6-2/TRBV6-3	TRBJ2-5	CASSLADQETQYF
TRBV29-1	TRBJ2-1	CSVNPGLSYNEQFF
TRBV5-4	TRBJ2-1	CASTLLPDLRNEQFF
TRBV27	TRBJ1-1	CASSNRGYTEAFF
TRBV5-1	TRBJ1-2	CASSRTGTDSYGYTF
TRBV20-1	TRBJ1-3	CSASSPGASGNTIYF